Below, 19 T cell receptor beta chains from the same sample are listed, as sequenced in a study of spatial heterogeneity in lung cancer. No antigen is known for these receptors. Regarding time point: sample taken at primary tumor resection. TCRdb independently ran MiXCR on the 5' RACE reads; one entry per CDR3 protein. The repertoire consists of around 3,300 distinct CDR3 sequences, with more than 15% occurring once and the leading ten covering about 6.7%. Regarding the study as a whole: Counts that tracked tumor mutation counts were those of expanded intratumoral alpha and beta TCRs.

This specimen was lung tumor tissue, taken at surgery. These receptors all come from a male donor with early-stage non-small cell lung cancer.

This clonotype counts as medium-sized (0.01 to 0.1%). The chain carries TRBV3-1 and TRBJ2-6; D is unclear. The CDR3 loop spans 14 amino acids. The V end lost 4 bases, the J end lost 0 bases, and 4 bases lay between the germline ends. CDR1 is LGHDT and CDR2 is YNNKEL in the germline V gene (reference sequence). CDR3 residues: CASSPSSGANVLTF. The CDR3 DNA reads as TGTGCCAGCAGCCCCAGCTCTGGGGCCAACGTCCTGACTTTC.

By share, this clonotype counts as medium-sized. The chain uses TRBV24-1 and TRBJ2-3; D is unresolved. CDR1 KGHDR and CDR2 SFDVKD come from the germline V gene. This CDR3 contains 16 residues. V lost 3 bases and J 0 bases, leaving 12 bases between the germline ends. The CDR3, as DNA: TGTGCCACCAGTGATCGACAAGGATCAAGCACAGATACGCAGTATTTT. Translated: CATSDRQGSSTDTQYF.

There are a few counts of this clonotype. This sequence joins TRBV3-1 and TRBJ2-2; 9 nucleotides line up with TRBD2. The CDR3 covers 13 residues. Looked up from germline, CDR1 is LGHDT and CDR2 is YNNKEL (reference sequence). V was clipped by 4 bases and J by 6 bases; unmatched bases: 0. The CDR3 nucleotides are TGTGCCAGCAGCCTAGCGGGGGCCGGGGAGCTGTTTTTT. It is translated as CASSLAGAGELFF.

This clonotype was observed a few times. This chain uses TRBV4-3 with TRBJ1-4; 8 positions agree with TRBD1. CDR1 is LGHNA, CDR2 YSLEER, per germline. The CDR3 is made up of 15 amino acids. The J segment lost 7 bases and the V segment lost 0 bases, leaving 4 bases of the junction unmatched. The CDR3 sequence is CASSQEDRGFEKLFF. In nucleotides, the CDR3 is TGCGCCAGCAGCCAAGAAGACAGGGGTTTTGAAAAACTGTTTTTT.

CDR3 in DNA: TGTGCCAGCAGTTCGGACAGGGGAGGGACCCAGTACTTC. Its protein is CASSSDRGGTQYF. The rearrangement links TRBV7-8 to TRBJ2-5, with 9 bases identical to TRBD1. J was trimmed by 7 bases and V by 6 bases; bases with no gene match: 6. The CDR3 extends over 13 amino acids. The germline gives CDR1 SGHVS, CDR2 FQNEAQ.

This clonotype has only a few counts. The chain has TRBV3-1 and TRBJ2-3, with 9 bases identical to TRBD1. The length of the CDR3 is 15 residues. V lost 5 bases and J lost 5; bases outside the gene matches: 8. The germline gives CDR1 LGHDT, CDR2 YNNKEL (reference sequence). For the CDR3, the DNA is TGTGCCAGCAGCTCCGGGACAGGGTATAGAGATACGCAGTATTTT. This encodes CASSSGTGYRDTQYF.

The rearrangement joins TRBV7-6 to TRBJ2-7; D might be TRBD2 (5 bases). Germline values: CDR1 SGHVS, CDR2 FNYEAQ. Trimming removed 2 bases at V and 3 bases at J, with 8 bases between. The CDR3 extends over 13 amino acids. The CDR3 spells CASSLSGDYEQYF. The CDR3 DNA is TGTGCCAGCAGCTTATCCGGGGACTACGAGCAGTACTTC.

This clonotype is termed medium-sized (0.01 to 0.1%). The V and J genes are TRBV20-1 and TRBJ1-2; D uncertain. Deletions cut 5 bases from V and 4 bases from J, with 20 bases between. The CDR3 runs 15 residues. The germline V gene has CDR1 DFQATT and CDR2 SNEGSKA (reference sequence). CDR3 nucleotides: TGCAGTGCTCCTACCCCTACTCAGGCGCCCTATGGCTACACCTTC. As protein: CSAPTPTQAPYGYTF.

This clonotype qualifies as medium-sized. The chain has TRBV6-5 and TRBJ1-2; D gene uncertain. The V gene's germline CDR1 is MNHEY and CDR2 SVGAGI. V lost 0 bases, J lost 4 bases, and 9 bases lay in between. CDR3 length: 14 amino acids. In nucleotides, the CDR3 is TGTGCCAGCAGTTACTCGAGAGGGCTCTATGGCTACACCTTC. It codes for CASSYSRGLYGYTF.

Turning to this clonotype: The limits of the CDR3 on the DNA are not certain, so only TCRdb's listed CDR3 is given. The chain recombines TRBV7-5 with TRBJ2-4; the table's D gene call, TRBD2, was not cross checked with the DNA. TRBV7-5 is a pseudogene segment. Including both end residues, the CDR3 is 19 amino acids long. The CDR3: CISVPEALGLTFAKNIQYF.

This chain joins TRBV11-2 and TRBJ2-4; TRBD2 matches at 8 bases. The CDR3 sequence is 15 residues long. Trimming at V came to 5 bases and at J to 1 base, leaving 4 bases not matched to a gene. The germline V gene has CDR1 SGHAT and CDR2 FQNNGV. The CDR3 protein is CASSPTGGAKNIQYF. The CDR3 nucleotides read TGTGCCAGCAGCCCCACGGGGGGGGCCAAAAACATTCAGTACTTC.

The chain has TRBV2 and TRBJ2-1; the D gene is possibly TRBD1 (7 bases). Trimming stripped 0 bases from V and 8 bases from J, with 17 bases between. Germline V gene lookup returns CDR1 SNHLY and CDR2 FYNNEI. The CDR3 extends over 16 amino acids. This CDR3 is CASSEAGQGDSYEQFF. The CDR3 DNA sequence: TGTGCCAGCAGTGAAGCAGGGCAGGGGGACTCGTATGAGCAGTTCTTC.

This clonotype was seen a few times. The chain is built from TRBV18 and TRBJ2-1; D is perhaps TRBD2 (5 bases). Germline-derived CDR1 and CDR2 are KGHSH and LQKENI. This CDR3 region has 15 residues. V was pared by 2 bases and J by 1 base, with 9 bases between. This CDR3 reads CASSPLTSSYNEQFF. In DNA, the CDR3 is TGTGCCAGCTCACCATTAACTAGTTCCTACAATGAGCAGTTCTTC.

By sample fraction, this clonotype is medium-sized. CDR3 sequence (DNA): TGCGCCAGCAGCGTACAGGGGGCGCATGACTATGGCTACACCTTC. Its translation: CASSVQGAHDYGYTF. This chain links TRBV5-1 with TRBJ1-2, with 9 positions matching TRBD1. Germline lookup yields CDR1 SGHRS and CDR2 YFSETQ. J lost 3 bases, V lost 4 bases, and 7 bases had no gene match. This CDR3 has 15 amino acids.

Within the sample, this clonotype is medium-sized. V is TRBV20-1 and J is TRBJ2-3; tentative D call: TRBD1 (5 bases). V lost 0 bases to trimming and J lost 6 bases, with 16 bases between them. Looked up from germline, CDR1 is DFQATT and CDR2 is SNEGSKA (reference sequence). The CDR3 spans 15 residues. This CDR3 reads CSARDPPGNIDTQYF. The CDR3 DNA sequence: TGCAGTGCTAGAGATCCTCCAGGGAATATTGATACGCAGTATTTT.

The chain carries TRBV15 and TRBJ2-1; 8 nucleotides agree with TRBD2. V was clipped by 6 bases and J by 4 bases; unmatched bases: 8. CDR3 length: 15 amino acids. CDR1 LNHNV and CDR2 YYDKDF come from the germline V gene (reference sequence). The CDR3 DNA is TGTGCCACCAGTGTAGGGCGGGAGGCTTACAATGAGCAGTTCTTC. It encodes CATSVGREAYNEQFF.

The chain links TRBV18 to TRBJ1-6, with 8 bases matching TRBD1. From germline, CDR1 is KGHSH and CDR2 LQKENI. J gave up 7 bases and V 6 bases, and 5 bases lay outside the gene matches. The CDR3 sequence is 14 residues long. The CDR3 spells CASSPGQANSPLHF. The CDR3 bases are TGTGCCAGCTCGCCGGGACAGGCGAATTCACCCCTCCACTTT.

The V and J genes are TRBV27 and TRBJ1-5; tentatively, D is TRBD1 (5 bases). The ends were cut back, 1 base at V and 4 bases at J, with 14 bases in the middle. The CDR3 totals 16 residues. CDR1 is MNHEY, CDR2 SMNVEV, per germline (reference sequence). CDR3 DNA sequence: TGTGCCAGCAGTTTATTATCGAGGGGTGGTAATCAGCCCCAGCATTTT. It encodes CASSLLSRGGNQPQHF.

The V call is TRBV7-2, the J call TRBJ2-1, with a tentative D call TRBD2 (5 bases). V lost 1 base to trimming and J lost 0 bases, with 13 bases between them. Germline CDR1 reads SGHTA; CDR2 reads FQGNSA. CDR3 length: 17 amino acids. The CDR3 bases are TGTGCCAGCAGCTTAGGGGCAAGCGGCAGCTCCTACAATGAGCAGTTCTTC. Protein product: CASSLGASGSSYNEQFF.